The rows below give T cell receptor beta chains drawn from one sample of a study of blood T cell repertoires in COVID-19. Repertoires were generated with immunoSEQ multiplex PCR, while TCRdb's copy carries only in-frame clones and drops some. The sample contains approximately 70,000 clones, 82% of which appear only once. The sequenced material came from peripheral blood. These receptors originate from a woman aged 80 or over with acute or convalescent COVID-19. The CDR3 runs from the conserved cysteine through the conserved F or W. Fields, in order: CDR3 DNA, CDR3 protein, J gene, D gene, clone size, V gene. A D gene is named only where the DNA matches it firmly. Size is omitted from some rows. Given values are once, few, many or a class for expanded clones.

CDR3nt: TGTGCCAGTAGTGAGAGGGGGCTAATGAACACTGAAGCTTTCTTT; CDR3aa: CASSERGLMNTEAFF; j_gene: TRBJ1-1; d_gene: TRBD1; abundance: few; v_gene: TRBV19
CDR3nt: TGCGCCAGCAGCTTGGAACAGAGGGCATTAGCCAAAAACATTCAGTACTTC; CDR3aa: CASSLEQRALAKNIQYF; j_gene: TRBJ2-4; d_gene: -; abundance: -; v_gene: TRBV5-1
CDR3nt: TGCGCCAGCAGCTTGGAATCAGCGGGAGGGGCCGAGCAGTACTTC; CDR3aa: CASSLESAGGAEQYF; j_gene: TRBJ2-7; d_gene: TRBD2; abundance: -; v_gene: TRBV5-1
CDR3nt: TGTGCCAGCAGCAAGGACAGGCCTGACACTGAAGCTTTCTTT; CDR3aa: CASSKDRPDTEAFF; j_gene: TRBJ1-1; d_gene: TRBD1; abundance: few; v_gene: TRBV2
CDR3nt: TGTGCCAGCAGCGAGGGACAGGGCCTGGTCGGGAACACCATATATTTT; CDR3aa: CASSEGQGLVGNTIYF; j_gene: TRBJ1-3; d_gene: TRBD1; abundance: -; v_gene: TRBV9
CDR3nt: TGTGCCTGGAAAGTTTCGGCGGGGGTCAATTCACCCCTCCACTTT; CDR3aa: CAWKVSAGVNSPLHF; j_gene: TRBJ1-6; d_gene: -; abundance: -; v_gene: TRBV30
CDR3nt: TGTGCCGCGGGTCGGGAGTCTGAAGCTTTCTTT; CDR3aa: CAAGRESEAFF; j_gene: TRBJ1-1; d_gene: -; abundance: once; v_gene: TRBV10-3
CDR3nt: TGTGCCAGCAGCCCCGTTGGACTAGCGGGAGGGCTGTACGAGCAGTACTTC; CDR3aa: CASSPVGLAGGLYEQYF; j_gene: TRBJ2-7; d_gene: TRBD2; abundance: many; v_gene: TRBV6-2/TRBV6-3
CDR3nt: TGTGCCAGCAGTCATCCAAGGGGCGCGAGACTAGCCTCTAGCACAGATACGCAGTATTTT; CDR3aa: CASSHPRGARLASSTDTQYF; j_gene: TRBJ2-3; d_gene: TRBD2; abundance: -; v_gene: TRBV6-6
CDR3nt: TGTGCCATCAGTGAGTCGACTCTGGGGCAGTCGGAAAAACTGTTTTTT; CDR3aa: CAISESTLGQSEKLFF; j_gene: TRBJ1-4; d_gene: -; abundance: -; v_gene: TRBV10-3
CDR3nt: TGTGCCAGCACCGCGGACAGGGGGCGCCGGGGTACTGAAGCTTTCTTT; CDR3aa: CASTADRGRRGTEAFF; j_gene: TRBJ1-1; d_gene: TRBD1; abundance: medium-sized; v_gene: TRBV2
CDR3nt: TGTGCCAGCAGCAAAGGGAGGCGCTTAGAGACCCAGTACTTC; CDR3aa: CASSKGRRLETQYF; j_gene: TRBJ2-5; d_gene: -; abundance: once; v_gene: TRBV21-1
CDR3nt: TGCAGCCCAGACAGGTTGGGCTCTGAAGCTTTCTTT; CDR3aa: CSPDRLGSEAFF; j_gene: TRBJ1-1; d_gene: -; abundance: few; v_gene: TRBV29-1
CDR3nt: TGTGCCAGCACCCCCGGGAAGCCTAGGGAGACCCAGTACTTC; CDR3aa: CASTPGKPRETQYF; j_gene: TRBJ2-5; d_gene: -; abundance: -; v_gene: TRBV3-1/TRBV3-2
CDR3nt: TGTGCCAGCAGTGAGACTCCCGGGGAGCTGTTTTTT; CDR3aa: CASSETPGELFF; j_gene: TRBJ2-2; d_gene: -; abundance: -; v_gene: TRBV2
CDR3nt: TGTGCCAGCCGCTTGAGGGACAGGGGGAGCTATGGCTACACCTTC; CDR3aa: CASRLRDRGSYGYTF; j_gene: TRBJ1-2; d_gene: TRBD1; abundance: -; v_gene: TRBV6-4
CDR3nt: TGCGCCAGCAGCCAAGGAGTGGGAGGACTAGGTGCCCGGTCGGACGAGCAGTACTTC; CDR3aa: CASSQGVGGLGARSDEQYF; j_gene: TRBJ2-7; d_gene: TRBD2; abundance: -; v_gene: TRBV4-3
CDR3nt: TGTGCCAGCAGCCCGAGTCCTGGGGCCAACGTCCTGACTTTC; CDR3aa: CASSPSPGANVLTF; j_gene: TRBJ2-6; d_gene: -; abundance: -; v_gene: TRBV11-3
CDR3nt: TGTGCCAGCAGGCCGACAGGGAACACCGGGGAGCTGTTTTTT; CDR3aa: CASRPTGNTGELFF; j_gene: TRBJ2-2; d_gene: -; abundance: -; v_gene: TRBV28
CDR3nt: TGTGCCAGCGTTAGGAGCGGAACGGGGGGTGAGCAGTTCTTC; CDR3aa: CASVRSGTGGEQFF; j_gene: TRBJ2-1; d_gene: TRBD2; abundance: -; v_gene: TRBV27
CDR3nt: TGTGCCAGCAGCTTGTGGCGGGAAGGCAGCTATGGCTACACCTTC; CDR3aa: CASSLWREGSYGYTF; j_gene: TRBJ1-2; d_gene: -; abundance: -; v_gene: TRBV5-4
CDR3nt: TGTGCCAGCAGCTCCTTTGGGAGCGGAGGGGACACAGATACGCAGTATTTT; CDR3aa: CASSSFGSGGDTDTQYF; j_gene: TRBJ2-3; d_gene: -; abundance: few; v_gene: TRBV7-9
CDR3nt: TGTGCCAGCAGTAAACTAGCGGGTGCTGATGAGCAGTTCTTC; CDR3aa: CASSKLAGADEQFF; j_gene: TRBJ2-1; d_gene: TRBD2; abundance: -; v_gene: TRBV6-6
CDR3nt: TGTGCCAGCAGCTTAGGGGCGGGTAGTAGGGGCTACACCTTC; CDR3aa: CASSLGAGSRGYTF; j_gene: TRBJ1-2; d_gene: -; abundance: -; v_gene: TRBV13
CDR3nt: TGTGCCAGCAAGCCCCAGGGAACTCCCAATCAGCCCCAGCATTTT; CDR3aa: CASKPQGTPNQPQHF; j_gene: TRBJ1-5; d_gene: -; abundance: -; v_gene: TRBV27
CDR3nt: TGTGCCAGCGGAACGGACCGGACAGCTTTCTACGAGCAGTACTTC; CDR3aa: CASGTDRTAFYEQYF; j_gene: TRBJ2-7; d_gene: -; abundance: -; v_gene: TRBV6-6
CDR3nt: TGTGCCACCAGTGATGGCTCGGGACAGGGAAGAACCGGGGAGCTGTTTTTT; CDR3aa: CATSDGSGQGRTGELFF; j_gene: TRBJ2-2; d_gene: TRBD1; abundance: -; v_gene: TRBV24-1
CDR3nt: TGCGCCAGCAGCTTAGGGATCCGGGGAGAGACCCAGTACTTC; CDR3aa: CASSLGIRGETQYF; j_gene: TRBJ2-5; d_gene: -; abundance: -; v_gene: TRBV5-1
CDR3nt: TGCGCCAGCAGCTGGGGCGGCGGGAGGACTTACAATGAGCAGTTCTTC; CDR3aa: CASSWGGGRTYNEQFF; j_gene: TRBJ2-1; d_gene: TRBD2; abundance: -; v_gene: TRBV5-1